The 24 T cell receptor beta chains reported below all come from one sample, sequenced in a study of tumor-infiltrating lymphocytes in primary liver carcinoma. Starting material of 500 to 600 ng total RNA yielded TCR beta cDNA via a constant-region primer. Researchers made the TCR beta libraries by running three nested multiplex PCR rounds with slightly modified ARM-PCR. Rounds one and two of PCR, each of 9 to 11 cycles, were primed with TRBV1-TRBV30 forward primers and a C-beta reverse primer. Each CDR3 protein is one row after TCRdb ran MiXCR on the multiplex PCR reads. The sample shows 320,000 or so distinct CDR3 sequences, around three fifths of them seen only once. In addition to blood RNA drawn from unsorted whole blood, germline DNA was extracted. Source material: peripheral blood. These receptors were taken from a middle-aged man with primary liver carcinoma and hepatitis B virus infection.

Of note for this clonotype: A much bigger clone sits one base away, suggesting this may be a read error. This chain joins TRBV25-1 and TRBJ2-7; perhaps D is TRBD1 or TRBD2 (5 bases each). The CDR3 length is 14 residues. CDR1 MGHDK and CDR2 SYGVNS come from the germline V gene. V lost 3 bases, J lost 3 bases, and 12 bases lay in between. The CDR3 nucleotides are TGTGCCAGCAGTGAGGGGGAGAAGTTCTACGAGCAGTACTTC. Its protein is CASSEGEKFYEQYF.

The V call is TRBV28, the J call TRBJ2-7; 7 nucleotides match TRBD1. J was trimmed by 3 bases and V by 6 bases; bases with no gene match: 11. This CDR3 contains 15 residues. The germline V gene has CDR1 MDHEN and CDR2 SYDVKM. DNA for the CDR3: TGTGCCAGCAGACCCGGGACAGTGTTACTCTACGAGCAGTACTTC. Protein sequence: CASRPGTVLLYEQYF.

To note about this clonotype: At one of its ends the junction is not consistent with the germline gene, which may arise from a read error. The chain links TRBV10-3 to TRBJ2-3; possibly TRBD1 for D (5 bases). CDR3 size: 12 residues. The germline CDR1 and CDR2 sequences are ENHRY and SYGVKD. CDR3 sequence: CAIRESGDTQYF. As DNA, the CDR3 is TGTGCCATCAGAGAGTCAGGGGATACGCAGTATTTT.

V gene TRBV4-1 combines with J gene TRBJ1-2; D may be TRBD1 (6 bases). The V end lost 0 bases, the J end lost 4 bases, and 15 bases lay between the germline ends. The V gene's germline CDR1 is MGHRA and CDR2 YSYEKL. The CDR3 covers 16 residues. CDR3 loop: CASSQDGAGTCYGYTF. In DNA, the CDR3 is TGCGCCAGCAGCCAAGATGGGGCAGGGACATGCTATGGCTACACCTTC.

As for this clonotype: A much larger clone lies a single base off, so this may be a read error. The V gene is TRBV11-2, the J gene TRBJ2-3; D uncertain. Germline assignment: CDR1 SGHAT and CDR2 FQNNGV. The CDR3 sequence is 15 residues long. This chain's CDR3 is CASCLGGIPTDTQYF. CDR3 DNA: TGTGCCAGCTGCTTAGGTGGGATTCCCACAGATACGCAGTATTTT. Variable domain in full (rest from reference TRBV11-2 and TRBJ2-3): EAGVAQSPRYKIIEKRQSVAFWCNPISGHATLYWYQQILGQGPKLLIQFQNNGVVDDSQLPKDRFSAERLKGVDSTLKIQPAKLEDSAVYLCASCLGGIPTDTQYFGPGTRLTVL.

This clonotype was observed a few times. The chain links TRBV7-8 to TRBJ2-1, with 13 bases matching TRBD2. V gave up 3 bases and J gave up 9 bases; unmatched junction bases: 5. Germline V gives CDR1 SGHVS, CDR2 FQNEAQ. The CDR3 extends over 15 amino acids. This chain's CDR3 is CASSLRTSGRREQFF. CDR3 in DNA: TGTGCCAGCAGCTTGAGGACTAGCGGGAGACGTGAGCAGTTCTTC.

The genes are TRBV11-2 and TRBJ1-1; D is possibly TRBD1 (5 bases). The CDR3 consists of 14 residues. Deletions cut 4 bases from V and 7 bases from J, with 16 bases between. Per germline, CDR1 SGHAT and CDR2 FQNNGV. The CDR3 sequence: CASSYGRGYIEAFF. CDR3 sequence (DNA): TGTGCCAGCAGCTACGGACGGGGGTACATTGAAGCTTTCTTT. Together with reference TRBV11-2 and TRBJ1-1, the CDR3 gives the full variable domain: EAGVAQSPRYKIIEKRQSVAFWCNPISGHATLYWYQQILGQGPKLLIQFQNNGVVDDSQLPKDRFSAERLKGVDSTLKIQPAKLEDSAVYLCASSYGRGYIEAFFGQGTRLTVV.

A note on this clonotype: The junction departs from the called germline gene at one end, perhaps through a read error. The rearrangement links TRBV6-1 to TRBJ2-1; 9 nucleotides agree with TRBD2. The CDR3 loop spans 15 amino acids. The germline CDR1 and CDR2 sequences are MNHNS and SASEGT. The CDR3 loop reads CASSEEAGGYNKQFF. CDR3 bases: TGCGCCAGCAGTGAAGAAGCGGGAGGATACAATAAGCAGTTCTTC.

For this clonotype: A clone one base away is much larger, so this may be a read error. This chain joins TRBV6-2 or TRBV6-3 and TRBJ2-7, with D tentatively TRBD1 (5 bases). V lost 8 bases, J lost 2 bases, and 10 bases lay in between. This CDR3 has 12 residues. CDR1 is MNHEY and CDR2 is SVGEGT in the germline V gene. CDR3 DNA: TGTGCCAGCTATCAAGGGGCCTACGAGCAGTACTTC. Residues: CASYQGAYEQYF.

The chain has TRBV29-1 and TRBJ2-5, with TRBD1 identical over 8 bases. CDR3 length: 13 amino acids. Germline values: CDR1 SQVTM, CDR2 ANQGSEA. J lost 1 base, V lost 8 bases, and 6 bases had no gene match. The CDR3 DNA is TGCAGCATGCCCGGACAGGGCCAAGAGACCCAGTACTTC. Encoded protein: CSMPGQGQETQYF.

In the case of this clonotype: One end of the junction does not line up with germline, which may come from a read error. V is TRBV29-1 and J is TRBJ2-7; 7 positions match TRBD2. Germline V gene data show CDR1 as SQVTM and CDR2 as ANQGSEA. This CDR3 is built from 13 residues. The CDR3: CSVRISGSCEQYF. DNA of the CDR3: TGCAGCGTTCGGATTAGCGGGTCCTGCGAGCAGTACTTC.

This clonotype appeared a few times. The chain employs TRBV7-9 and TRBJ2-7, with D possibly matching TRBD1 (6 bases). Germline CDR1 reads SEHNR; CDR2 reads FQNEAQ (reference sequence). The length of the CDR3 is 11 residues. V lost 11 bases and J 6 bases, leaving 14 bases between the germline ends. Written as DNA, the CDR3 is TGTGCCGAAGGGGGAGCCGGCGAGCAGTACTTC. Translation gives CAEGGAGEQYF.

A word on this clonotype: A read error may produce the germline difference seen at one junction end. The chain combines TRBV5-4 with TRBJ2-5; 9 bases are shared with TRBD2. The CDR3 runs 15 residues. The germline CDR1 and CDR2 sequences are SGHNT and YYREEE (reference sequence). CDR3 loop: CASSFKLAGQETKYF. The CDR3 nucleotides read TGTGCCAGCAGCTTTAAACTAGCGGGTCAAGAGACCAAGTACTTC.

This clonotype was counted between two and nine times. The chain has TRBV14 and TRBJ2-7; 7 bases fit TRBD1. This CDR3 region has 12 residues. Germline-derived CDR1 and CDR2 are SGHDN and FVKESK. The junction had 1 base not matched to a gene; V was cut back by 3 bases and J by 5 bases. Here the CDR3 reads CASSHTGDEQYF. CDR3 sequence (DNA): TGTGCCAGCAGCCATACAGGGGACGAGCAGTACTTC.

This chain uses TRBV28 with TRBJ2-1; a weak D match, TRBD1 (6 bases). The germline V gene encodes CDR1 MDHEN and CDR2 SYDVKM. The CDR3 contains 15 residues. V lost 7 bases and J 3 bases, leaving 16 bases between the germline ends. The CDR3 region is CASNSPGRGYNEQFF. For the CDR3, the DNA is TGTGCCAGCAATTCCCCTGGCAGGGGCTACAATGAGCAGTTCTTC.

There are a few counts of this clonotype. This rearrangement joins TRBV24-1 to TRBJ2-4; D is perhaps TRBD1 (5 bases). V shed 3 bases and J shed 7 bases, with 15 bases lying between them. This CDR3 has 15 amino acids. Germline CDR1 reads KGHDR; CDR2 reads SFDVKD. The CDR3 reads CATSDPLGPGNIQYF. CDR3 nucleotide sequence: TGTGCCACCAGTGATCCACTCGGGCCAGGGAACATTCAGTACTTC.

This clonotype has more than one count but fewer than ten. Since a much larger clone is just one base distant, this may be a read error. CDR3 nucleotide sequence: TGTGTCAGCAGTGCAGGGGAATCCTACAATGAGCAGTTCTTC. Residues: CVSSAGESYNEQFF. The gene calls are TRBV6-1 and TRBJ2-1; D might be TRBD1 (6 bases). The CDR3 covers 14 residues. Germline loops: CDR1 MNHNS, CDR2 SASEGT.

Comments on this clonotype: Without the conserved terminal phenylalanine or tryptophan, this CDR3 likely stems from a read error. The rearrangement joins TRBV11-2 to TRBJ2-7; possibly TRBD2 for D (6 bases). V lost 10 bases and J lost 3, with 13 bases in between. Germline V gene lookup returns CDR1 SGHAT and CDR2 FQNNGV. This CDR3 spans 12 amino acids. CDR3 DNA sequence: TGTGCCAACAGTCCCGGGGGCTACGAGCAGTACATC. Protein sequence: CANSPGGYEQYI.

This clonotype has a count of ten or more. The chain is built from TRBV6-1 and TRBJ2-5, with D possibly TRBD2 on 7 matching bases. CDR1 and CDR2 (germline): MNHNS, SASEGT. V was shortened by 11 bases and J by 5 bases, with 21 bases between the two germline ends. The length of the CDR3 is 14 residues. CDR3 sequence: CAVRTPGRGETQYF. The CDR3, as DNA: TGTGCCGTACGCACTCCAGGGAGGGGGGAGACCCAGTACTTC.

This clonotype came up a few times. A read error may explain this, as a much larger clone is one base away. The CDR3 coding sequence is TGCGCCAGCAGACAGGGAAATGACTACACCTTC. It is translated as CASRQGNDYTF. The chain couples TRBV10-2 to TRBJ1-2, with a weak D call TRBD1 (6 bases). Trimming removed 6 bases at V and 10 bases at J, with 12 bases between. Germline loops: CDR1 WSHSY, CDR2 SAAADI. The CDR3 is 11 amino acids.

The chain combines TRBV28 with TRBJ2-3, with TRBD2 matching 7 bases. The CDR3 is made up of 17 amino acids. The germline V gene encodes CDR1 MDHEN and CDR2 SYDVKM. V was clipped by 4 bases and J by 3 bases; unmatched bases: 13. The CDR3 DNA sequence: TGTGCCAGCAGTTCCCACTCCGGACTAGTGGGGACAGATACGCAGTATTTT. It encodes CASSSHSGLVGTDTQYF.

Details on this clonotype: This clone may be a read error of a much larger clone one base away. The rearrangement links TRBV6-2 or TRBV6-3 to TRBJ2-1; D is ambiguous. CDR3 length: 13 residues. Germline V lookup: CDR1 MNHEY, CDR2 SVGEGT. V dropped 7 bases and J dropped 1 base, with 8 bases sitting between them. The CDR3 sequence: CASTQCSYNEQFF. The CDR3 DNA follows: TGTGCCAGCACCCAGTGTTCCTACAATGAGCAGTTCTTC.

With respect to this clonotype: Given the absence of the conserved phenylalanine or tryptophan at the CDR3 end, a read error is likely. V and J are TRBV12-3 or TRBV12-4 and TRBJ1-1, with D unclear. V was pared by 6 bases and J by 10 bases, with 18 bases between. The CDR3 has 13 amino acids. The CDR3 here is CASRVNRTRRAFS. The CDR3 DNA is TGTGCCAGCAGAGTGAACAGAACCCGGAGAGCTTTCTCT.

About this clonotype itself: One junction end disagrees with the germline gene, perhaps due to a read error. This chain connects TRBV10-3 to TRBJ2-2; TRBD2 is a possible D gene (6 bases). The CDR3 covers 16 residues. Germline CDR1 ENHRY, CDR2 SYGVKD. Here the CDR3 reads CAISDIRDSRGGKLFF. CDR3 sequence (DNA): TGTGCCATCAGTGACATACGAGACAGCCGGGGCGGGAAGCTGTTTTTT.